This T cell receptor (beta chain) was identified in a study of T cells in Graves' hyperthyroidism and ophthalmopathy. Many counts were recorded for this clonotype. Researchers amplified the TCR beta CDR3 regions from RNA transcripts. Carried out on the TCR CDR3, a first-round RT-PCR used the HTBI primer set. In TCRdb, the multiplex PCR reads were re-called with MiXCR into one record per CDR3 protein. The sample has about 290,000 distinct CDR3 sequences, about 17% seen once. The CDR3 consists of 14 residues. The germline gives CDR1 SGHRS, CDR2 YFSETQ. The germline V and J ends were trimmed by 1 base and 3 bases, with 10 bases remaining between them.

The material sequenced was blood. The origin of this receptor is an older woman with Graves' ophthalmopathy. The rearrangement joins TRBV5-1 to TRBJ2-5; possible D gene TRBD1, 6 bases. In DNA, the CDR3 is TGCGCCAGCAGCTTGAACAGGGCAGAAGAGACCCAGTACTTC. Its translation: CASSLNRAEETQYF.